This TCR beta chain was recovered during a study of shared clonotypes between healthy human individuals. Remarks on this clone: Its antigen is as yet unknown.

Among the donors, all were Caucasian adults who lived in Nashville, Tennessee. General observations from the study: Some naive CD4 clonotypes, about 5%, turned up in common across four donors.

Germline assignment: CDR1 SGHNT and CDR2 YYREEE (reference sequence). The CDR3 is 13 amino acids. Trimming left V 4 bases short and J 9 bases short, with 14 bases between. TCRdb's copy holds only in-frame clones and misses some; the assay was immunoSEQ multiplex PCR. The repertoire consists of hundreds of thousands of clones, with 74% occurring once and the leading ten covering under 13%. The specimen sequenced was memory CD4+ T cells sorted from blood. Subset in this sample: CD45RA-negative fraction. This clonotype was obtained from a man younger than 40 in good health. V is TRBV5-4 and J is TRBJ2-1, with D possibly TRBD1 on 6 matching bases. The CDR3 spells CASSPQAGVEQFF. The CDR3 nucleotides read TGTGCCAGCAGCCCCCAAGCAGGGGTTGAGCAGTTCTTC.